This T cell receptor beta chain was sequenced in a study of cytomegalovirus exposure and HLA in healthy donors. The PCR contained 60 Vbeta and 13 Jbeta primers. Clones were read by immunoSEQ multiplex PCR, and TCRdb kept only the in-frame ones, dropping some. The data hold 120,000 or so clones, with about three quarters observed a single time. After removal of 5 bases from V and 5 bases from J, the junction contained 14 bases not matched to a gene. The CDR3 spans 17 residues. Germline V gives CDR1 SEHNR, CDR2 FQNEAQ (reference sequence). J is TRBJ2-1 and V is TRBV7-9, with 8 bases identical to TRBD2. The source is a human donor in good health. The specimen sequenced was PBMCs. DNA for the CDR3: TGTGCCAGCAGCCCGGGCTGGTTGCGGGGGGCTCACAATGAGCAGTTCTTC. This encodes CASSPGWLRGAHNEQFF.